Listed here are 10 T cell receptor beta chains from one sample, sequenced in a study of shared clonotypes between healthy human individuals. Assay used: immunoSEQ multiplex PCR; TCRdb lists only in-frame clones, some missing. This sample yields about half a million clones, of which over 70% are seen a single time; 9.5% to 15% belongs to the top ten. The source material was PBMCs. The receptors derive from a woman between 40 and 55 years old in good health. Some clones in this sample may be carry-over from other donors' samples.

This clone was picked up one time. The chain uses TRBV28 and TRBJ2-7, with D perhaps matching TRBD1 (6 bases). This CDR3 spans 12 amino acids. CDR1 and CDR2 from the germline V gene are MDHEN and SYDVKM. V was clipped by 4 bases and J by 3 bases, with 7 bases between them. CDR3 nucleotides: TGTGCCAGCAGTTCCAGGGGCTACGAGCAGTACTTC. Translating it yields CASSSRGYEQYF.

V gene TRBV5-1 combines with J gene TRBJ2-3; D gene unclear. Deletions cut 0 bases from V and 2 bases from J, with 10 bases between. This CDR3 region has 15 residues. Germline V gives CDR1 SGHRS, CDR2 YFSETQ. The CDR3 sequence is CASSLGTTHTDTQYF. CDR3 DNA: TGCGCCAGCAGCTTGGGCACGACCCACACAGATACGCAGTATTTT.

The J gene is TRBJ2-3, the V gene TRBV19; a possible D gene is TRBD2 (6 bases). In germline, CDR1 is LNHDA, CDR2 SQIVND (reference sequence). Trimming removed 1 base at V and 0 bases at J, with 8 bases between. The CDR3 is 15 residues long. The CDR3, as DNA: TGTGCCAGTAGTATAGGGCGGGGTAGCACAGATACGCAGTATTTT. Translated: CASSIGRGSTDTQYF.

V usage is TRBV5-1 and J usage is TRBJ2-1; D is perhaps TRBD1 (5 bases). V was clipped by 5 bases and J by 4 bases, with 7 bases between them. The CDR3 runs 12 residues. The germline V gene encodes CDR1 SGHRS and CDR2 YFSETQ. The CDR3 loop reads CASSDRYNEQFF. The CDR3 nucleotides read TGCGCCAGCAGTGACAGATACAATGAGCAGTTCTTC.

As to this clone: It is likely a read error: a sequence one base away is far more abundant. V is TRBV27 and J is TRBJ2-7; perhaps D is TRBD1 or TRBD2 (6 bases each). The CDR3 loop spans 12 amino acids. Germline CDR1 reads MNHEY; CDR2 reads SMNVEV (reference sequence). CDR3 nucleotides: TGTGCCAGCAGTTCCAAGGGGGGCGAGAAGTACTTC. It yields the protein CASSSKGGEKYF.

This clone was seen a few times. This chain links TRBV28 with TRBJ2-7, with D possibly matching TRBD2 (6 bases). The germline gives CDR1 MDHEN, CDR2 SYDVKM. The V gene lost 2 bases and the J gene lost 0 bases, with 14 bases spanning the gap. CDR3 length equals 16 residues. CDR3 coding DNA: TGTGCCAGCAGTTTAACGAGTCGCGGGGACTCCTACGAGCAGTACTTC. Translating gives CASSLTSRGDSYEQYF.

The genes are TRBV13 and TRBJ2-7; 7 nucleotides align to TRBD1. CDR1 and CDR2 (germline): PRHDT, FYEKMQ (reference sequence). The ends lost 4 bases at V and 1 base at J; junction bases unmatched: 25. This CDR3 has 21 amino acids. CDR3 coding DNA: TGTGCCAGCAGCTCACTAAGGGGGCAGGGGCAGTTATGGAGTCCATCCTACGAGCAGTACTTC. Protein: CASSSLRGQGQLWSPSYEQYF.

This clone was recorded once. J is TRBJ2-5 and V is TRBV7-2; 7 positions agree with TRBD2. Germline V gene lookup returns CDR1 SGHTA and CDR2 FQGNSA. There are 13 residues in the CDR3. V shed 3 bases and J 5 bases; nucleotides not matched to a gene: 3. The CDR3 is CASSFPGGETQYF. DNA of the CDR3: TGTGCCAGCAGCTTTCCCGGGGGGGAGACCCAGTACTTC.

The rearrangement uses TRBV27 and TRBJ2-7, with a possible D match to TRBD2 (6 bases). The CDR3 is 16 amino acids. Trimming took off 2 bases at V and 5 bases at J, with 19 bases between the two ends. Germline CDR1 is MNHEY and CDR2 is SMNVEV (reference sequence). CDR3 in amino acids: CASSLRGPRRVNEQYF. CDR3 nucleotide sequence: TGTGCCAGCAGTTTAAGGGGACCGAGGAGGGTTAACGAGCAGTACTTC.

Note on this clone: Being one base from a much bigger clone, this may be a read error. The V call is TRBV4-1, the J call TRBJ2-7; unclear D gene. The CDR3 runs 14 residues. Germline V gives CDR1 MGHRA, CDR2 YSYEKL. V gave up 4 bases and J gave up 0 bases, with 10 bases separating them. The CDR3 DNA reads TGCGCCAGCAGCCTAAGGTACAACTCCTACGAGCAGTACTTC. This sequence encodes CASSLRYNSYEQYF.